Described below is a single TCR beta chain sequence and its context. These data are taken from a study of shared clonotypes between healthy human individuals. Here immunoSEQ multiplex PCR was the method, and the copy in TCRdb shows in-frame clones only, minus some. The sample contains 100,000 or so clones, roughly 70% of which appear only once. The germline V gene encodes CDR1 SGHNT and CDR2 YYREEE (reference sequence). This CDR3 region has 14 residues. With 1 base removed from V and 7 bases from J, the gap between germline ends came to 12 bases. This TCR was recovered from a woman in her 30s in good health. Sequencing was carried out using memory CD8+ T cells sorted from blood. Noted subset: CD45RO+ cells pooled with CCR7-negative TemRA cells. The gene calls are TRBV5-4 and TRBJ2-1, with D possibly matching TRBD2 (6 bases). The CDR3 DNA sequence: TGTGCCAGCAGCTTGCGGCGGGGTGCGAATGAGCAGTTCTTC. It translates to CASSLRRGANEQFF.